This paragraph covers one T cell receptor (beta chain) sequence. Its antigen is unknown. This specimen comes from a study of post-analysis software for immune sequencing data. Whole-study context: Relapsing-remitting, secondary progressive and progressive-relapsing multiple sclerosis were all included among the disease courses.

TCR beta cDNA libraries included unique molecular identifiers. The yield from roughly 1 to 10 million T cells was about 500,000 cDNA molecules in total. One entry per CDR3 protein, called by TCRdb with MiXCR from the PCR reads. The sample comprises 350,000 to 450,000 distinct CDR3 sequences, 39% of which are singletons, and 6.5% to 8% rests with the top ten. The study's findings and limits: Samples from a shared batch, those prepared together, strongly co-clustered by F measure. The study found significantly lower normalized Chao1 diversity in multiple sclerosis patients than in controls.

The specimen was blood. The receptor was derived from a girl aged 2 to 9 with multiple sclerosis.

The CDR3 reads CASSSGQGQHF. The DNA for the CDR3 is TGTGCCAGCAGCTCCGGACAGGGCCAGCATTTT. The V gene is TRBV11-2, the J gene TRBJ1-5, with 8 nucleotides matching TRBD1. The CDR3 covers 11 residues. In germline, CDR1 is SGHAT, CDR2 FQNNGV. Trimming took 4 bases from V and 12 from J; bases not matched to a gene: 2.